The clone carrying this T cell receptor beta chain was counted between two and nine times. The antigen is not known. The data are from a study of T cell repertoires in cytomegalovirus infection. Background on the study: Public TCR beta signatures indicated both CMV infection and matching HLA type. General study points: CMV carriers having the relevant HLA were flagged by cumulative public TCR beta family frequency. Ex vivo, HLA-C-restricted CMV-specific TCR beta clonotypes prevailed over the rest of the response.

MiXCR, applied by TCRdb to the reads, yields one record per CDR3 protein. This sample carries roughly 630,000 distinct CDR3 sequences, roughly a quarter of them seen once, and the ten largest clones take approximately 8%. CDR1 is MNHNS and CDR2 is SASEGT in the germline V gene. CDR3 size: 15 residues. V was pared by 5 bases and J by 9 bases, with 8 bases of the junction left unmatched. V gene TRBV6-1 combines with J gene TRBJ2-1, with 12 nucleotides matching TRBD2. The source of this sequence is a human donor in good health (CMV status not recorded). Some clones in this sample may be carry-over from other donors' samples. Sequencing used CD8+ T cells from PBMCs. In nucleotides, the CDR3 is TGTGCCAGCAGTCTAGCGGGGGGGCCATTATCTGAGCAGTTCTTC. This encodes CASSLAGGPLSEQFF.